What follows are 2 T cell receptor beta chains derived from one specimen sequenced in a study of metastatic and nonmetastatic thyroid tumors. Patients had received no treatment of any kind before thyroid surgery. TCRdb re-processed the PCR reads through MiXCR. Of some 33,000 clones in the sample, about 21% were seen once. Sample: tumor tissue. Every receptor here comes from a male donor with papillary thyroid cancer or a benign thyroid nodule (not recorded which). Some clones in this sample may be carry-over from other donors' samples.

On this clone: The germline gene is not matched at one end of the junction; a read error may be the cause. CDR3 sequence: CASSSLEWRYNEQFF. Here the CDR3 DNA reads TGTGCCAGCAGCTCCCTTGAATGGCGATATAATGAGCAATTCTTC. The rearrangement links TRBV6-2 or TRBV6-3 to TRBJ2-1; D unresolved. Germline CDR1 and CDR2: MNHEY and SVGEGT. The CDR3 consists of 15 residues.

This clone was detected many times. V usage is TRBV6-1 and J usage is TRBJ1-5; D call uncertain. Trimming took off 5 bases at V and 0 bases at J, with 11 bases between the two ends. Germline V gene lookup returns CDR1 MNHNS and CDR2 SASEGT. The CDR3 length is 15 residues. The CDR3 coding sequence is TGTGCCAGCAGTTTCCCAATCGGTAGCAATCAGCCCCAGCATTTT. This translates into CASSFPIGSNQPQHF.